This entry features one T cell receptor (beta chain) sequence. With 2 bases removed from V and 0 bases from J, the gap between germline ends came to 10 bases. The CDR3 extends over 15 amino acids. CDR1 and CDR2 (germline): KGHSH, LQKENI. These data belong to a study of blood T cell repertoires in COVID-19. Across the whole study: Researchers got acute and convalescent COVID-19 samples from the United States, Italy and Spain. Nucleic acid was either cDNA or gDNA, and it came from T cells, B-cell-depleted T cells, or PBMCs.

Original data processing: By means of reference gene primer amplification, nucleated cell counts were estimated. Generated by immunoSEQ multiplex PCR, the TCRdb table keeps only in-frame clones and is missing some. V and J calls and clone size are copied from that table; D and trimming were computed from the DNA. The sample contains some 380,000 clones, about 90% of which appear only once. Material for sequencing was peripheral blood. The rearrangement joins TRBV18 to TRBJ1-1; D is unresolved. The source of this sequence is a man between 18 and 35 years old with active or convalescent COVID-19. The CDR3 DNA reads TGTGCCAGCTCACCAGAGGTATCGATGAACACTGAAGCTTTCTTT. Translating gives CASSPEVSMNTEAFF.